The sequence of this T cell receptor (beta chain) was determined in a study of control samples from healthy donors and cancer patients. The CDR3 sequence is 16 residues long. Germline CDR1 reads LNHDA; CDR2 reads SQIVND (reference sequence). V lost 4 bases and J lost 2, with 15 bases in between. TCRdb's table, derived via immunoSEQ multiplex PCR, lists solely in-frame clones and lacks some. The repertoire holds more than 85,000 clones, with less than 95% as singletons. This receptor was identified in a human donor in good health. The donor label of this sample is uncertain. The chain employs TRBV19 and TRBJ1-5; D remains unclear. The sample was blood. The CDR3 sequence is CASSTQVARGNQPQHF. The CDR3 nucleotides read TGTGCCAGTAGTACCCAGGTTGCAAGGGGCAATCAGCCCCAGCATTTT.